This entry lists 24 T cell receptor beta chains sequenced from one sample in a study of identical twins. TCRdb re-called the 5' RACE reads through MiXCR, storing one row per CDR3 protein. The sample holds roughly 250,000 distinct CDR3 sequences, roughly an eighth seen once. What was sequenced was memory (CD45RO+) T cells sorted from blood. These receptors came from a woman under 30 in good health.

This chain uses TRBV5-1 with TRBJ2-5; unclear D gene. The CDR3 is 13 amino acids. The germline V and J ends were trimmed by 0 bases and 5 bases, with 8 bases remaining between them. CDR1 and CDR2 (germline): SGHRS, YFSETQ. The CDR3 DNA follows: TGCGCCAGCAGCTTGGATCGAGCTGAGACCCAGTACTTC. The encoded protein is CASSLDRAETQYF. The whole variable domain, remainder taken from reference TRBV5-1 and TRBJ2-5, is KAGVTQTPRYLIKTRGQQVTLSCSPISGHRSVSWYQQTPGQGLQFLFEYFSETQRNKGNFPGRFSGRQFSNSRSEMNVSTLELGDSALYLCASSLDRAETQYFGPGTRLLVL.

The chain links TRBV12-2 to TRBJ2-2. TRBV12-2 is a known pseudogene. The CDR3 contains 12 residues. The DNA for the CDR3 is TGTGCAAGTCGCTTAGACACCGGGGAGCTGTTTTTT. Translating gives CASRLDTGELFF.

This clonotype appeared many times. The chain links TRBV11-2 to TRBJ1-2; D perhaps matches TRBD1 (5 bases). CDR1 SGHAT and CDR2 FQNNGV come from the germline V gene. V was cut by 5 bases and J by 6 bases, with 22 bases left in between. The length of the CDR3 is 16 residues. The CDR3 reads CASSPRRGDLENGYTF. CDR3 nucleotides: TGTGCCAGCAGCCCGAGAAGGGGCGATCTAGAAAATGGCTACACCTTC.

Only a few counts were recorded for this clonotype. The chain couples TRBV5-1 to TRBJ2-1; TRBD2 matches 12 bases. V trimming: 1 base; J trimming: 7 bases; junction bases outside the gene matches: 6. The CDR3 covers 16 residues. Germline CDR1 and CDR2: SGHRS and YFSETQ. The CDR3 DNA sequence: TGCGCCAGCAGCTTGTGGGTGACTAGCGGGAGAAATGAGCAGTTCTTC. Its protein is CASSLWVTSGRNEQFF.

The sample holds one count of this clonotype. Possible read error: a much larger clone is one base away. V and J are TRBV12-3 or TRBV12-4 and TRBJ2-5, with 8 bases lining up with TRBD1. The length of the CDR3 is 13 residues. Trimming at V came to 5 bases and at J to 9 bases, leaving 8 bases not matched to a gene. The CDR3 DNA sequence: TGTGCCAGCAGTAGGGACAGGACCTCTCCCCAGTACTTC. This codes for CASSRDRTSPQYF.

In this sample, this clonotype turned up a few times. In DNA, the CDR3 is TGCGCCAGCAGCGGCGGGACCCAGTCCACTGAAGCTTTCTTT. As protein: CASSGGTQSTEAFF. The chain has TRBV5-1 and TRBJ1-1; weak D call: TRBD1 (5 bases). This CDR3 region has 14 residues. Germline CDR1 is SGHRS and CDR2 is YFSETQ. V was pared by 4 bases and J by 4 bases, with 14 bases between.

The chain is built from TRBV27 and TRBJ2-7; D is perhaps TRBD1 (5 bases). Trimming removed 3 bases at V and 0 bases at J, with 15 bases between. The CDR3 has 16 amino acids. Germline V gene lookup returns CDR1 MNHEY and CDR2 SMNVEV (reference sequence). The DNA for the CDR3 is TGTGCCAGCAGTTTGGTCTCGCCAGGGTACTCCTACGAGCAGTACTTC. Protein product: CASSLVSPGYSYEQYF.

This clonotype was seen a handful of times. The gene calls are TRBV11-2 and TRBJ2-2, with 11 bases aligning to TRBD1. J lost 6 bases, V lost 2 bases, and 5 bases had no gene match. Germline CDR1 and CDR2: SGHAT and FQNNGV. The CDR3 runs to 16 residues. Written as DNA, the CDR3 is TGTGCCAGCAGCTTAATGGGACAGGGGGTAGCCGGGGAGCTGTTTTTT. Amino acids: CASSLMGQGVAGELFF.

This rearrangement joins TRBV20-1 to TRBJ1-4, with D uncertain. Trimming pared 4 bases from V and 7 bases from J, leaving 13 bases between. Germline CDR1 is DFQATT and CDR2 is SNEGSKA (reference sequence). The CDR3 is 13 amino acids. This chain's CDR3 is CSAKERMAEKLFF. The CDR3 DNA reads TGCAGTGCTAAGGAGAGGATGGCTGAAAAACTGTTTTTT.

This clonotype has a count of ten or more. V usage is TRBV6-1 and J usage is TRBJ2-1, with D possibly being TRBD2 (6 bases). Between the trimmed V and J ends, which lost 9 bases and 6 bases, there was a span of 18 bases. Germline CDR1 reads MNHNS; CDR2 reads SASEGT. The CDR3 runs 14 residues. CDR3 bases: TGTGCCAGTGTAAATGGGGGAGGAGCCAATGAGCAGTTCTTC. It specifies CASVNGGGANEQFF.

The V and J genes are TRBV27 and TRBJ2-6; weak D call: TRBD2 (5 bases). V dropped 8 bases and J dropped 0 bases, with 5 bases sitting between them. CDR3 length equals 13 residues. The V gene's germline CDR1 is MNHEY and CDR2 SMNVEV (reference sequence). The CDR3 nucleotides read TGTGCCAGCCGGGGCTCTGGGGCCAACGTCCTGACTTTC. Protein sequence: CASRGSGANVLTF.

Only a few counts were recorded for this clonotype. V gene TRBV5-1 combines with J gene TRBJ2-7, with TRBD2 as a possible D gene (6 bases). The CDR3 spans 15 residues. The ends were cut back, 4 bases at V and 0 bases at J, with 14 bases in the middle. The germline CDR1 and CDR2 sequences are SGHRS and YFSETQ. The DNA of the CDR3 is TGCGCCAGCAGCCCGGGACTGACCTCCTCCTACGAGCAGTACTTC. Its translation: CASSPGLTSSYEQYF.

This clonotype was counted only a few times. This chain connects TRBV20-1 to TRBJ2-7; tentatively, D is TRBD1 (5 bases). Germline CDR1 is DFQATT and CDR2 is SNEGSKA (reference sequence). Trimming left V 3 bases short and J 3 bases short, with 12 bases between. This CDR3 region has 13 residues. CDR3 DNA: TGCAGTGCTAGCCCAGGGCCGGTCTACGAGCAGTACTTC. Residues: CSASPGPVYEQYF.

V usage is TRBV7-7 and J usage is TRBJ2-2; D ambiguous. Trimming pared 2 bases from V and 2 bases from J, leaving 6 bases between. Germline CDR1 SSHAT, CDR2 FNYEAQ (reference sequence). This CDR3 region has 14 residues. This CDR3 reads CASSLTVNTGELFF. In DNA, the CDR3 is TGTGCCAGCAGCTTAACAGTTAACACCGGGGAGCTGTTTTTT.

This clonotype was counted ten times or more. This chain links TRBV29-1 with TRBJ1-1; D ambiguous. The germline V gene has CDR1 SQVTM and CDR2 ANQGSEA. This CDR3 is 10 amino acids long. The ends were cut back, 7 bases at V and 5 bases at J, with 8 bases in the middle. CDR3 in amino acids: CSAIVTEAFF. The CDR3 DNA reads as TGCAGCGCCATTGTTACTGAAGCTTTCTTT.

The J gene is TRBJ1-2, the V gene TRBV20-1, with 8 bases lining up with TRBD1. CDR3 length equals 13 residues. Per the germline V gene, CDR1 is DFQATT and CDR2 is SNEGSKA (reference sequence). J lost 5 bases, V lost 6 bases, and 8 bases had no gene match. This chain's CDR3 is CSANQGQVYGYTF. The CDR3 DNA sequence: TGCAGTGCGAACCAGGGACAGGTGTATGGCTACACCTTC.

This clonotype showed up just a few times. This chain uses TRBV10-3 with TRBJ1-6; no definite D call. From germline, CDR1 is ENHRY and CDR2 SYGVKD. This CDR3 contains 14 residues. The V end was cut by 6 bases, the J end by 8 bases, with 14 bases between. CDR3 sequence: CAISQGRRDSPLHF. DNA for the CDR3: TGTGCCATCAGCCAAGGGAGAAGGGATTCACCCCTCCACTTT.

This clonotype was seen at least ten times. This sequence joins TRBV27 and TRBJ1-2, with 9 positions matching TRBD1. The ends lost 6 bases at V and 8 bases at J; junction bases unmatched: 13. The CDR3 length is 15 residues. CDR1 and CDR2 (germline): MNHEY, SMNVEV (reference sequence). The CDR3 spells CASSRTRQGVYGYTF. DNA of the CDR3: TGTGCCAGCAGCCGTACTCGACAGGGGGTCTACGGCTACACCTTC.

This clonotype was counted a few times. The V and J genes are TRBV7-2 and TRBJ1-5, with 8 bases matching TRBD1. The CDR3 sequence is 14 residues long. Germline V gene sequence: CDR1 SGHTA, CDR2 FQGNSA. V was clipped by 6 bases and J by 3 bases; unmatched bases: 4. The CDR3 nucleotides are TGTGCCAGCAGTCCGGACAGGGCCAATCAGCCCCAGCATTTT. Its protein product is CASSPDRANQPQHF.

This chain joins TRBV9 and TRBJ2-2, with 9 bases aligning to TRBD2. The germline V gene has CDR1 SGDLS and CDR2 YYNGEE. The CDR3 spans 17 residues. The V and J ends lost 4 bases and 9 bases, in that order; junction bases with no gene match: 16. The CDR3 DNA follows: TGTGCCAGCAGCCCCACACAAGGGCTAGCGGGATTCAGGGAGCTGTTTTTT. It is translated as CASSPTQGLAGFRELFF.

This clonotype was seen a handful of times. The chain employs TRBV7-2 and TRBJ2-7; perhaps TRBD2 as D (6 bases). The CDR3 spans 15 residues. Germline V lookup: CDR1 SGHTA, CDR2 FQGNSA. The ends were cut back, 0 bases at V and 0 bases at J, with 9 bases in the middle. CDR3 DNA sequence: TGTGCCAGCAGCTTAGCAGCGGGCAACTCCTACGAGCAGTACTTC. Protein product: CASSLAAGNSYEQYF.

This chain links TRBV2 with TRBJ1-6; D possibly corresponds to TRBD1 (6 bases). The ends were cut back, 4 bases at V and 6 bases at J, with 13 bases in the middle. Germline V gene data show CDR1 as SNHLY and CDR2 as FYNNEI. The CDR3 contains 15 residues. The CDR3, as DNA: TGTGCCAGCAGTGCCGGACAGAGCCTTAATTCACCCCTCCACTTT. Protein product: CASSAGQSLNSPLHF.

The chain employs TRBV7-9 and TRBJ2-7, with D unresolved. The V and J ends lost 3 bases and 1 base respectively, with 7 bases between them. This CDR3 has 13 amino acids. Germline V gene sequence: CDR1 SEHNR, CDR2 FQNEAQ (reference sequence). CDR3 in DNA: TGTGCCAGCAGCTTCTGGCAGTCCTACGAGCAGTACTTC. Protein: CASSFWQSYEQYF.

This chain connects TRBV20-1 to TRBJ2-7, with D possibly being TRBD2 (5 bases). The germline V and J ends were trimmed by 6 bases and 1 base, with 10 bases remaining between them. The CDR3 totals 12 residues. Germline V gene sequence: CDR1 DFQATT, CDR2 SNEGSKA (reference sequence). CDR3 DNA: TGCAGTGCAGCGGTAGGATCCTACGAGCAGTACTTC. As protein: CSAAVGSYEQYF.